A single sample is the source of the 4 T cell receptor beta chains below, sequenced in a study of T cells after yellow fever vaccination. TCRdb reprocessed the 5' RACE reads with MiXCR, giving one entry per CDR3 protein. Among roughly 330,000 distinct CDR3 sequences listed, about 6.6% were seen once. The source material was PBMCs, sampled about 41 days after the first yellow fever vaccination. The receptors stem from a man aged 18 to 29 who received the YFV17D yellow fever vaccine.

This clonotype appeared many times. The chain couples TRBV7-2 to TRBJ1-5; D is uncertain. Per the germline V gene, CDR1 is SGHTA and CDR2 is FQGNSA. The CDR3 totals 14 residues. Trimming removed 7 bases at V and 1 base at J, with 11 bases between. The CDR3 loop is CASTLWASNQPQHF. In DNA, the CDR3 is TGTGCCAGCACCCTATGGGCAAGCAATCAGCCCCAGCATTTT.

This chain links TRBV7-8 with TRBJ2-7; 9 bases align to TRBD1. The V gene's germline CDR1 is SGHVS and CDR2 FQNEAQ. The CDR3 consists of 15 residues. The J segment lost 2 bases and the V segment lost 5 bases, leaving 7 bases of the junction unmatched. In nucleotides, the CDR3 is TGTGCCAGCAGCCCCGGGACAGGGTTCCCCTACGAGCAGTACGTC. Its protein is CASSPGTGFPYEQYV.

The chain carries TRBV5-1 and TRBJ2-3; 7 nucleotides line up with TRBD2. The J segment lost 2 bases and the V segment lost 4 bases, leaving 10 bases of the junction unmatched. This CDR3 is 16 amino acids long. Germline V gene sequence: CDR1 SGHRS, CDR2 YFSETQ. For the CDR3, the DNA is TGCGCCAGCAGCCCAGCGGGGCTTGGAAACACAGATACGCAGTATTTT. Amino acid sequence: CASSPAGLGNTDTQYF.

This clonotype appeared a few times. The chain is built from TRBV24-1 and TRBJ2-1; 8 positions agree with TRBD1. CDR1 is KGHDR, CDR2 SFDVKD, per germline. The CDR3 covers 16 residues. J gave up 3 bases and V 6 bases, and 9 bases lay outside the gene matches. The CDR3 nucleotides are TGTGCCACCAGTTCTGGGCAGGGGGCGCACTACAATGAGCAGTTCTTC. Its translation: CATSSGQGAHYNEQFF.